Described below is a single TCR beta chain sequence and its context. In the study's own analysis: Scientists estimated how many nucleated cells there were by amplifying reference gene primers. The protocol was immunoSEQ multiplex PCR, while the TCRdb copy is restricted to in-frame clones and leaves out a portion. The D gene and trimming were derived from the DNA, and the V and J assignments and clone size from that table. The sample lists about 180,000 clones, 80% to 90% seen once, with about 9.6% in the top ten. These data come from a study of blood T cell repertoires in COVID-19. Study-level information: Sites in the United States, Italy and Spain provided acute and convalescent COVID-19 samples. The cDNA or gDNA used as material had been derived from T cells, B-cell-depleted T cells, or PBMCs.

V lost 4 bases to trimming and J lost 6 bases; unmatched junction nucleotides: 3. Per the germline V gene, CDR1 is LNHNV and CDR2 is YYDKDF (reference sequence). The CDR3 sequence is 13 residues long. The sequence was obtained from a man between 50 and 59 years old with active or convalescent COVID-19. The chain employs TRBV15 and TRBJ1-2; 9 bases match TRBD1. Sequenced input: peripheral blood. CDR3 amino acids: CATSKQGAHGYTF. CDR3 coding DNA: TGTGCCACCAGCAAACAGGGGGCACATGGCTACACCTTC.